This TCR beta chain is from a study of T cell repertoires in cytomegalovirus infection. At the level of the study: Public TCR beta signatures indicated both CMV infection and matching HLA type. General study findings and limits: Ex vivo, HLA-C-restricted CMV-specific TCR beta clonotypes prevailed over the rest of the response. The study identified carriers of CMV plus the relevant HLA from cumulative public TCR beta family frequency.

TCRdb analysed the reads with MiXCR anew, one entry per CDR3 protein. The sample records 550,000 to 850,000 distinct CDR3 sequences, about 33% being singletons. This CDR3 contains 12 residues. Trimming stripped 7 bases from V and 2 bases from J, with 9 bases between. CDR1 SNHLY and CDR2 FYNNEI come from the germline V gene. With regard to this clonotype: The target antigen is unknown.

V gene TRBV2 combines with J gene TRBJ2-7; D is unresolved. This TCR came from a human donor in good health (CMV status not recorded). Some clones in this sample may be carry-over from other donors' samples. Sample: cultured PBMCs, taken from culture after CMV antigen stimulation. CDR3: CASKVRAYEQYF. The CDR3 DNA reads as TGTGCCAGCAAGGTACGGGCCTACGAGCAGTACTTC.